This TCR beta chain was observed in a study of T cells in localized non-small cell lung cancer. Study-wide results and limits: T cell clonality was highest in uninvolved adjacent lung, above tumor. Higher T cell density in the blood was associated with longer overall survival, whereas higher adjacent-lung clonality associated with shorter survival. Within adjacent lung there appeared a median 57 of the top 100 tumor clones. Because researchers sequenced only one region of the tumor, heterogeneity is still possible.

Profiled with immunoSEQ multiplex PCR; TCRdb holds only in-frame clones, not every one. The repertoire includes roughly 67,000 clones, approximately 85% of them detected once, and about 13% sits in the top ten. Worth noting for this clone: Its antigen is not known. The sample has other DNA sequences that encode this CDR3 too.

The germline V gene encodes CDR1 KGHSH and CDR2 LQKENI. V was clipped by 3 bases and J by 4 bases; unmatched bases: 2. The CDR3 is 14 residues long. The material was peripheral blood, obtained before any cancer treatment. This receptor was identified in a female donor older than 55 with stage I lung adenocarcinoma. The V and J genes are TRBV18 and TRBJ2-7; 11 bases agree with TRBD1. The CDR3 protein is CASSPGTGGYEQYF. In nucleotides, the CDR3 is TGTGCCAGCTCACCCGGGACAGGGGGTTACGAGCAGTACTTC.